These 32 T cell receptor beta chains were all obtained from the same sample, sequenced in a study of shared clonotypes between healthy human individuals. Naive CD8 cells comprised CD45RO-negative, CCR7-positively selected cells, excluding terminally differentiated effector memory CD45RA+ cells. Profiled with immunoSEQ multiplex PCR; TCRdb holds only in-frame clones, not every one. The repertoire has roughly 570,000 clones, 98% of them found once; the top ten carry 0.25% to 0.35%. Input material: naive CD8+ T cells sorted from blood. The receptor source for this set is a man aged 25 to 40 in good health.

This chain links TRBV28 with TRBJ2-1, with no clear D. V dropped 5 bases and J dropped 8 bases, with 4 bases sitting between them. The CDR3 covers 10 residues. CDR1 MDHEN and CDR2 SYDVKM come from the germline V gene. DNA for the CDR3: TGTGCCAGCAGTAGGTATGAGCAGTTCTTC. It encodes CASSRYEQFF.

The CDR3 sequence is CASTALGSPETQYF. The CDR3 coding sequence is TGTGCCAGCACTGCGTTGGGCTCGCCGGAGACCCAGTACTTC. The gene calls are TRBV27 and TRBJ2-5; D unclear. The CDR3 is made up of 14 amino acids. The germline gives CDR1 MNHEY, CDR2 SMNVEV (reference sequence). The germline V and J ends were trimmed by 7 bases and 5 bases, with 17 bases remaining between them.

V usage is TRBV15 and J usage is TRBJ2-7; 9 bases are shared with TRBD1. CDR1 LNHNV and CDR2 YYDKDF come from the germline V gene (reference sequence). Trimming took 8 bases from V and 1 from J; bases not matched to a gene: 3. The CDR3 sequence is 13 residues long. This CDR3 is CATEGQGSYEQYF. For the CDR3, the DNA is TGTGCCACCGAGGGACAGGGATCCTACGAGCAGTACTTC. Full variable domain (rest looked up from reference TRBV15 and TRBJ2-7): DAMVIQNPRYQVTQFGKPVTLSCSQTLNHNVMYWYQQKSSQAPKLLFHYYDKDFNNEADTPDNFQSRRPNTSFCFLDIRSPGLGDTAMYLCATEGQGSYEQYFGPGTRLTVT.

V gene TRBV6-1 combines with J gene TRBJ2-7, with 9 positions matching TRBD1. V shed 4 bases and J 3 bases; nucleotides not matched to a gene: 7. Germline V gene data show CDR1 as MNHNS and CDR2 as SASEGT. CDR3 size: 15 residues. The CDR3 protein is CASSAGTGTIYEQYF. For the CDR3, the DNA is TGTGCCAGCAGTGCGGGGACAGGGACGATCTACGAGCAGTACTTC.

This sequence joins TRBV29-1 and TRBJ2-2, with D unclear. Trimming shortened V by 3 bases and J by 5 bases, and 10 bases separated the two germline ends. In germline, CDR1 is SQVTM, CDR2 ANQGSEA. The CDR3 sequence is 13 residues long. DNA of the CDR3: TGCAGCGTTGACTGGGGTCTGACCGGGGAGCTGTTTTTT. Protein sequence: CSVDWGLTGELFF.

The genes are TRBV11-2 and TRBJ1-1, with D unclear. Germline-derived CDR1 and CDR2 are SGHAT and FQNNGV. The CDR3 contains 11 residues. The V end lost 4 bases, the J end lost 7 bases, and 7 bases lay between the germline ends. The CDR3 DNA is TGTGCCAGCAGCTATGACGGTGAAGCTTTCTTT. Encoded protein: CASSYDGEAFF.

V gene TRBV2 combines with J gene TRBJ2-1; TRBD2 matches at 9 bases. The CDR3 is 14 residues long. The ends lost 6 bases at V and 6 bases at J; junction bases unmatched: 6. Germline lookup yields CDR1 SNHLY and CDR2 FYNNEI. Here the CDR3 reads CASRGREGLNEQFF. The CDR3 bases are TGTGCCAGCAGGGGGCGGGAGGGCCTCAATGAGCAGTTCTTC.

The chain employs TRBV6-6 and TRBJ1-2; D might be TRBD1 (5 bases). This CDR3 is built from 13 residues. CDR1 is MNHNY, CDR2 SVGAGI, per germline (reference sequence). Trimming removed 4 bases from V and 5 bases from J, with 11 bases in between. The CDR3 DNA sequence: TGTGCCAGCAGTTCGGGGGTTCCATATGGCTACACCTTC. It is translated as CASSSGVPYGYTF.

CDR3 loop: CASSLRGEKLFF. CDR3 DNA: TGTGCCAGCAGCTTAAGGGGTGAAAAACTGTTTTTT. The genes are TRBV6-5 and TRBJ1-4; D perhaps matches TRBD1 (5 bases). This CDR3 is 12 amino acids long. The ends were cut back, 6 bases at V and 7 bases at J, with 9 bases in the middle. Germline CDR1 and CDR2: MNHEY and SVGAGI.

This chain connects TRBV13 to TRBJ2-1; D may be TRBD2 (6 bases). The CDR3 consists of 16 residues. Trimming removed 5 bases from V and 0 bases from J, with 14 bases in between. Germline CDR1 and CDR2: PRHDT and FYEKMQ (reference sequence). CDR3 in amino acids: CASSPGTSRSYNEQFF. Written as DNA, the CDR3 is TGTGCCAGCAGCCCGGGGACTTCCCGCTCCTACAATGAGCAGTTCTTC.

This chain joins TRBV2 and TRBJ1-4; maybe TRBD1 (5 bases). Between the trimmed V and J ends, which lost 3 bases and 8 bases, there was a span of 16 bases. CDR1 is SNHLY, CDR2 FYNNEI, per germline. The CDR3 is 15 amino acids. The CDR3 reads CASSDVGRGEEKLFF. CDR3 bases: TGTGCCAGCAGTGACGTGGGTAGGGGAGAAGAAAAACTGTTTTTT.

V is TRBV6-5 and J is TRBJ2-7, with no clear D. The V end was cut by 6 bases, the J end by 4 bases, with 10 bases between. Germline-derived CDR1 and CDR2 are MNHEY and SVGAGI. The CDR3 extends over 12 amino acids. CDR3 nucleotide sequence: TGTGCCAGCAGAAATCTAGGATACGAGCAGTACTTC. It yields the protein CASRNLGYEQYF.

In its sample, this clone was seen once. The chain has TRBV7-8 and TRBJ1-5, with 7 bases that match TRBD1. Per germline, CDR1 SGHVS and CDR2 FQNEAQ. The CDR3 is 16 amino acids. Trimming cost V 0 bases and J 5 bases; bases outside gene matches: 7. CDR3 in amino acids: CASSLAFGQDDQPQHF. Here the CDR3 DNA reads TGTGCCAGCAGCTTAGCGTTCGGACAGGATGATCAGCCCCAGCATTTT.

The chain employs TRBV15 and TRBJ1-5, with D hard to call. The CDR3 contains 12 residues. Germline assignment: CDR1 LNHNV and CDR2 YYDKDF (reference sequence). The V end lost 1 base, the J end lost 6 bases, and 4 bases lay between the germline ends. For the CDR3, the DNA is TGTGCCACCAGCAGAGCCAGTCAGCCCCAGCATTTT. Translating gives CATSRASQPQHF.

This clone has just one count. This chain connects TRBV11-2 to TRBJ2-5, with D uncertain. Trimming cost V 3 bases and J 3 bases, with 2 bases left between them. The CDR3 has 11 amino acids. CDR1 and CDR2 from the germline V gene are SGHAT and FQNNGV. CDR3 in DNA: TGTGCCAGCAGCTTCGAAGAGACCCAGTACTTC. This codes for CASSFEETQYF.

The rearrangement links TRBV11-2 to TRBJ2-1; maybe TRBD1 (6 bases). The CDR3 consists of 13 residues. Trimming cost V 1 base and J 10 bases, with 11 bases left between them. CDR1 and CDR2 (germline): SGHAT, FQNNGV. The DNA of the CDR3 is TGTGCCAGCAGCTTAGGGTTTCAGGGGGAGCAGTTCTTC. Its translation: CASSLGFQGEQFF.

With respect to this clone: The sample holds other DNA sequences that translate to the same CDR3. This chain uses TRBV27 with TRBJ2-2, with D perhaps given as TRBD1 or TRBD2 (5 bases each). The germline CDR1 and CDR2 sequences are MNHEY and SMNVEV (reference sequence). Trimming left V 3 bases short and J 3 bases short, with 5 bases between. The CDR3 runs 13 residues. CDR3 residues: CASSLGDTGELFF. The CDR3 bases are TGTGCCAGCAGTTTGGGGGACACCGGGGAGCTGTTTTTT.

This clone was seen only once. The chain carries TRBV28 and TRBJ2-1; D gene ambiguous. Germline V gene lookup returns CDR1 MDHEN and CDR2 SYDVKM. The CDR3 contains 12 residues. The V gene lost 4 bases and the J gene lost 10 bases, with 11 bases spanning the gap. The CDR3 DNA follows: TGTGCCAGCAGTTCGCTAGAGGACGAGCAGTTCTTC. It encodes CASSSLEDEQFF.

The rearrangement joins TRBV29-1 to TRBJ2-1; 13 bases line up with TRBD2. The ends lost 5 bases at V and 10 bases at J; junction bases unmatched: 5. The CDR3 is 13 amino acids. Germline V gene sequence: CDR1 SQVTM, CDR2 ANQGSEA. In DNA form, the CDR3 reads TGCAGCGTTAGACTAGCGGGAGGTCAGGAGCAGTTCTTC. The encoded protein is CSVRLAGGQEQFF.

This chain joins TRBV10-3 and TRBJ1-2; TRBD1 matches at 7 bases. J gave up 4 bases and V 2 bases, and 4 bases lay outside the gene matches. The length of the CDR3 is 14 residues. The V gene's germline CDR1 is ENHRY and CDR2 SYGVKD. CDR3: CAISEGDSSYGYTF. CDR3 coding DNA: TGTGCCATCAGTGAGGGGGACAGTTCCTATGGCTACACCTTC.

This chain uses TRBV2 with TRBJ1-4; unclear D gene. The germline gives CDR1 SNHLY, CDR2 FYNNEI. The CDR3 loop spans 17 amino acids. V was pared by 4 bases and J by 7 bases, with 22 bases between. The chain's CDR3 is CASSAPSWGKKGEKLFF. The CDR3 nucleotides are TGTGCCAGCAGTGCCCCTTCCTGGGGAAAGAAAGGTGAAAAACTGTTTTTT.

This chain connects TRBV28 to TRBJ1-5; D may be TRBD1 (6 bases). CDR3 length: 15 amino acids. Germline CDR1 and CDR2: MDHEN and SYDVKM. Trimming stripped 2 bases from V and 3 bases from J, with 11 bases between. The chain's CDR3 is CASSLNRAINQPQHF. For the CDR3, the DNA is TGTGCCAGCAGTTTAAACAGGGCCATCAATCAGCCCCAGCATTTT.

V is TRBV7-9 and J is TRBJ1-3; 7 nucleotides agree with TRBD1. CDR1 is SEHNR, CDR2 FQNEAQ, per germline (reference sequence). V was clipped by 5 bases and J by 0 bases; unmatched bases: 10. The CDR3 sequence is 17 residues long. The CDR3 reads CASSDLRGSSSGNTIYF. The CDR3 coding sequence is TGTGCCAGCAGCGACCTCAGGGGGTCAAGCTCTGGAAACACCATATATTTT.

CDR3 coding DNA: TGTGCCAGCGGGGGCGGGGACCGGTCTCTTGAAGGTGGAAACACCATATATTTT. It is translated as CASGGGDRSLEGGNTIYF. The V and J genes are TRBV2 and TRBJ1-3; maybe TRBD1 (6 bases). The CDR3 totals 18 residues. The germline V gene has CDR1 SNHLY and CDR2 FYNNEI. V shed 8 bases and J shed 3 bases, with 26 bases lying between them.

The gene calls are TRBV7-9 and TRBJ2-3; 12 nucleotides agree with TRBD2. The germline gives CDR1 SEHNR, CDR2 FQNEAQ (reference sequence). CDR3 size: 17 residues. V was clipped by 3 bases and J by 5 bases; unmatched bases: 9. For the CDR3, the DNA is TGTGCCAGCAGCTTCCTCGGAGAGGGACTAGCGGGAGATACGCAGTATTTT. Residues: CASSFLGEGLAGDTQYF.

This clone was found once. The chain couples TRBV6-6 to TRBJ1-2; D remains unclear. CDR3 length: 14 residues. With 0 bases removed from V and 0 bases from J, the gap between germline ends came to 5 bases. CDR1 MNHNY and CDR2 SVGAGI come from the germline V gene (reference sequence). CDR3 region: CASSYSSANYGYTF. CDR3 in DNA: TGTGCCAGCAGTTACTCTTCTGCTAACTATGGCTACACCTTC.

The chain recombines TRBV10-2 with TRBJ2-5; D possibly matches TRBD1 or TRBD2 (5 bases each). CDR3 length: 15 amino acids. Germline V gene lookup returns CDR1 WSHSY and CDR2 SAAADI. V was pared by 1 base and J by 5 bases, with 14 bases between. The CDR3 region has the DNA TGCGCCAGCAGTGAGTATGGGACGTCGGGCGAGACCCAGTACTTC. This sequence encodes CASSEYGTSGETQYF.

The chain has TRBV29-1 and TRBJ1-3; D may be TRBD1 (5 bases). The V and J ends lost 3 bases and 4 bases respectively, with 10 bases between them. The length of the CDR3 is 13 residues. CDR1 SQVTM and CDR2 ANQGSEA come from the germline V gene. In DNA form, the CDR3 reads TGCAGCGTTGAGAACGGGGACGGAAACACCATATATTTT. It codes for CSVENGDGNTIYF.

CDR3 region: CASSPRQGKNTEAFF. CDR3 DNA: TGTGCCAGCAGCCCTCGACAGGGGAAAAACACTGAAGCTTTCTTT. The gene calls are TRBV7-9 and TRBJ1-1, with 8 bases matching TRBD1. The germline V gene encodes CDR1 SEHNR and CDR2 FQNEAQ (reference sequence). Trimming removed 5 bases from V and 2 bases from J; junction bases left unmatched: 7. The CDR3 has 15 residues.

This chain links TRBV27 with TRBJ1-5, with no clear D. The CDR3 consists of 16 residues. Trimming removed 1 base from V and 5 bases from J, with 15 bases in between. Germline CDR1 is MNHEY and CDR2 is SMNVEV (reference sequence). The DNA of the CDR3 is TGTGCCAGCAGTTTATTCCCCCGGTCTCTAGATCAGCCCCAGCATTTT. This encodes CASSLFPRSLDQPQHF.

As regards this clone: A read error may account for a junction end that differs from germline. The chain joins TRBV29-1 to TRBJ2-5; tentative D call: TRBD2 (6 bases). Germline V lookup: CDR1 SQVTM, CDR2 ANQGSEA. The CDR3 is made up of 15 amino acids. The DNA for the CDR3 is TGCAGCGTTGAATACCCCGGGGAGGCTAGCCAAGCTCGCAACTTC. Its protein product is CSVEYPGEASQARNF.

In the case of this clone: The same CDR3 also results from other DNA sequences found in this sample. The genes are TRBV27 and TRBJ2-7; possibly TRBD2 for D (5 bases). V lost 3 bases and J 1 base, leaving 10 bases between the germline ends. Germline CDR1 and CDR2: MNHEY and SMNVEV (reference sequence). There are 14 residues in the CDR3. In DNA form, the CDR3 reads TGTGCCAGCAGTTTCGGAGGCGGGTCCTACGAGCAGTACTTC. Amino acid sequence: CASSFGGGSYEQYF.